The 19 T cell receptor beta chains listed next were all sequenced from one sample in a study of blood T cell repertoires in COVID-19. This table comes from immunoSEQ multiplex PCR, and its TCRdb copy is limited to in-frame clones, with some not included. The data hold under 300,000 clones, with around 87% observed a single time. Sequenced: PBMCs or T cells enriched from blood (not recorded which). Receptor source: a woman between 25 and 40 years old with acute COVID-19.

The chain recombines TRBV7-3 with TRBJ1-1, with 8 bases that match TRBD1. Germline CDR1 and CDR2: SGHTA and FQGTGA. This CDR3 is 14 amino acids long. V dropped 5 bases and J dropped 4; count of bases not matched to a gene: 6. The CDR3 DNA sequence: TGTGCCAGCAGCAAAGACAGGGGTATCACTGAAGCTTTCTTT. Its protein is CASSKDRGITEAFF.

The chain joins TRBV28 to TRBJ1-6, with D unresolved. Germline V gives CDR1 MDHEN, CDR2 SYDVKM. The CDR3 is made up of 15 amino acids. Trimming shortened V by 6 bases and J by 3 bases, and 12 bases separated the two germline ends. CDR3 protein: CASSSFPGYNSPLHF. The CDR3 nucleotides read TGTGCCAGCAGCTCATTTCCGGGCTATAATTCACCCCTCCACTTT.

V usage is TRBV6-2 or TRBV6-3 and J usage is TRBJ2-3, with TRBD2 matching over 9 bases. After removal of 5 bases from V and 1 base from J, the junction contained 10 bases not matched to a gene. From germline, CDR1 is MNHEY and CDR2 SVGEGT. The CDR3 covers 17 residues. The DNA for the CDR3 is TGTGCCAGCAGTACCCCCTTTGCGGGAGGGCGCACAGATACGCAGTATTTT. Its translation is CASSTPFAGGRTDTQYF.

This clone occurred a few times. The chain carries TRBV28 and TRBJ1-6; TRBD1 is a possible D gene (6 bases). V lost 7 bases to trimming and J lost 7 bases, with 14 bases between them. Looked up from germline, CDR1 is MDHEN and CDR2 is SYDVKM. This CDR3 contains 14 residues. The CDR3 loop reads CASTSQGSNSPLHF. CDR3 bases: TGTGCCAGCACGTCCCAGGGGTCAAATTCACCCCTCCACTTT.

The J gene is TRBJ2-3, the V gene TRBV3-1 (or the pseudogene TRBV3-2); D possibly corresponds to TRBD2 (7 bases). The CDR3 has 16 amino acids. V lost 3 bases and J lost 2, with 15 bases in between. The germline V gene has CDR1 LGHDT and CDR2 YNNKEL (reference sequence). The CDR3 region is CASSQIRGGYTDTQYF. CDR3 nucleotide sequence: TGTGCCAGCAGCCAGATCAGGGGAGGGTACACAGATACGCAGTATTTT.

A word on this clone: Additional DNA sequences in this sample encode the identical CDR3. The chain recombines TRBV28 with TRBJ1-2; TRBD1 aligns across 8 bases. After removal of 6 bases from V and 4 bases from J, the junction contained 4 bases not matched to a gene. CDR1 and CDR2 from the germline V gene are MDHEN and SYDVKM. The CDR3 loop spans 13 amino acids. The CDR3 spells CASRPGTGYGYTF. As DNA, the CDR3 is TGTGCCAGCAGACCTGGGACAGGCTATGGCTACACCTTC.

Worth noting for this clone: Germline and junction disagree at one end, which may indicate a read error. The chain has TRBV7-7 and TRBJ2-3; perhaps TRBD1 as D (6 bases). The CDR3 consists of 15 residues. Germline V gene lookup returns CDR1 SSHAT and CDR2 FNYEAQ (reference sequence). CDR3 sequence (DNA): TGTGCTAGCAGCACGGGGACAAGAGTCACAGATACGCAGTATTTT. Protein: CASSTGTRVTDTQYF. The full variable domain, completed using reference TRBV7-7 and TRBJ2-3, is GAGVSQSPRYKVTKRGQDVTLRCDPISSHATLYWYQQALGQGPEFLTYFNYEAQPDKSGLPSDRFSAERPEGSISTLTIQRTEQRDSAMYRCASSTGTRVTDTQYFGPGTRLTVL.

This chain uses TRBV2 with TRBJ2-7; TRBD2 matches at 9 bases. CDR1 and CDR2 (germline): SNHLY, FYNNEI. The V and J ends lost 5 bases and 2 bases, in that order; junction bases with no gene match: 13. The CDR3 runs 17 residues. CDR3 DNA: TGTGCCAGCAGTAAACCGACTAGCGGAGTGGGGACCTACGAGCAGTACTTC. Its protein product is CASSKPTSGVGTYEQYF.

The genes are TRBV5-1 and TRBJ2-1; 9 nucleotides line up with TRBD1. Germline loops: CDR1 SGHRS, CDR2 YFSETQ. After removal of 0 bases from V and 3 bases from J, the junction contained 1 base not matched to a gene. CDR3 length equals 15 residues. CDR3 nucleotide sequence: TGCGCCAGCAGCTTGGGGGACAGGGACTACAATGAGCAGTTCTTC. Its translation is CASSLGDRDYNEQFF.

The chain combines TRBV3-1 (or the pseudogene TRBV3-2) with TRBJ1-1; D is perhaps TRBD1 (6 bases). From germline, CDR1 is LGHDT and CDR2 YNNKEL (reference sequence). The CDR3 contains 19 residues. The V end lost 0 bases, the J end lost 8 bases, and 28 bases lay between the germline ends. CDR3 protein: CASSQEFGGRGPFAPEAFF. CDR3 in DNA: TGTGCCAGCAGCCAAGAATTCGGGGGGCGCGGACCCTTCGCGCCCGAAGCTTTCTTT.

The rearrangement uses TRBV27 and TRBJ2-2; the D is unclear. Germline lookup yields CDR1 MNHEY and CDR2 SMNVEV (reference sequence). V was cut by 3 bases and J by 1 base, with 12 bases left in between. This CDR3 comprises 16 residues. CDR3 coding DNA: TGTGCCAGCAGTTTGAGTAGCACGGAGAACACCGGGGAGCTGTTTTTT. Translated, it gives CASSLSSTENTGELFF.

This clone was recorded only once. The chain employs TRBV2 and TRBJ2-7; D might be TRBD1 (6 bases). Germline CDR1 is SNHLY and CDR2 is FYNNEI. Trimming took off 7 bases at V and 8 bases at J, with 15 bases between the two ends. The CDR3 consists of 12 residues. This chain's CDR3 is CASTRTVSQQYF. CDR3 bases: TGTGCCAGCACCAGGACAGTCTCCCAGCAGTACTTC.

As regards this clone: The CDR3 carries no conserved terminal phenylalanine or tryptophan, so it likely arises from a read error. CDR3 DNA sequence: TGTGCCAGCAGCCTGGGGGCGGGAGAGGGTTACGAGCAGTACCTC. It specifies CASSLGAGEGYEQYL. This rearrangement joins TRBV7-2 to TRBJ2-7; possibly TRBD2 for D (7 bases). CDR1 and CDR2 (germline): SGHTA, FQGNSA. The CDR3 contains 15 residues. Trimming took 5 bases from V and 4 from J, leaving 18 bases between them.

The chain carries TRBV6-5 and TRBJ1-4; a weak D match, TRBD1 (6 bases). The CDR3 spans 14 residues. Germline loops: CDR1 MNHEY, CDR2 SVGAGI. Trimming pared 5 bases from V and 3 bases from J, leaving 10 bases between. The CDR3 region has the DNA TGTGCCAGCAGTACAGGGCACCCTAATGAAAAACTGTTTTTT. Translated, it gives CASSTGHPNEKLFF.

This chain joins TRBV19 and TRBJ2-5, with 9 positions matching TRBD2. The CDR3 sequence is 16 residues long. From germline, CDR1 is LNHDA and CDR2 SQIVND (reference sequence). V shed 4 bases and J 4 bases; nucleotides not matched to a gene: 10. The CDR3 DNA reads as TGTGCCAGTAGTAATAACGTAGCGGGAGCGCGAGAGACCCAGTACTTC. Encoded protein: CASSNNVAGARETQYF.

The chain carries TRBV28 and TRBJ2-7; perhaps TRBD2 as D (5 bases). The CDR3 is 14 amino acids. Trimming cost V 1 base and J 4 bases, with 11 bases left between them. Germline values: CDR1 MDHEN, CDR2 SYDVKM. DNA of the CDR3: TGTGCCAGCAGTTTATTCCCGGGGATGTACGAGCAGTACTTC. This codes for CASSLFPGMYEQYF.

This clone was recorded a few times. V gene TRBV2 combines with J gene TRBJ1-6; tentative D call: TRBD1 (6 bases). This CDR3 comprises 16 residues. V was clipped by 7 bases and J by 1 base, with 14 bases between them. Germline V gene lookup returns CDR1 SNHLY and CDR2 FYNNEI. CDR3 sequence: CASKLTDSSYNSPLHF. CDR3 nucleotides: TGTGCCAGCAAGCTGACGGACAGTTCCTATAATTCACCCCTCCACTTT.

This chain joins TRBV19 and TRBJ1-1, with unresolved D. V was trimmed by 10 bases and J by 1 base, leaving 19 bases between them. This CDR3 contains 15 residues. The germline CDR1 and CDR2 sequences are LNHDA and SQIVND (reference sequence). The CDR3 loop is CATSLAGGWNTEAFF. The DNA of the CDR3 is TGTGCCACCTCATTAGCAGGCGGGTGGAACACTGAAGCTTTCTTT.

The gene calls are TRBV5-1 and TRBJ1-1, with 8 bases aligning to TRBD1. The length of the CDR3 is 15 residues. From germline, CDR1 is SGHRS and CDR2 YFSETQ. J lost 5 bases, V lost 0 bases, and 6 bases had no gene match. This CDR3 is CASSLDGTGGTEAFF. The CDR3 bases are TGCGCCAGCAGCTTGGACGGGACAGGTGGGACTGAAGCTTTCTTT.